The T cell receptor (beta chain) under discussion was sequenced for a study of T cells in Graves' hyperthyroidism and ophthalmopathy. Study findings and constraints: Appearing also in blood were most of the thyroid clonotypes expanded above 0.001.

RNA transcripts provided the source from which TCR beta CDR3 regions were amplified. A first-round RT-PCR of the TCR CDR3 used the HTBI primer set. In TCRdb, the multiplex PCR reads were re-called with MiXCR into one record per CDR3 protein. Seen here are 450,000 to 700,000 distinct CDR3 sequences, 40% to 55% observed once, and the top ten hold around a fifth. This clonotype was observed a few times. Its antigen is not known. In making diagnoses, clinical symptoms, serum thyroxine and TRAb, thyroid ultrasound and orbital computed tomography were all used. The V gene's germline CDR1 is LGHDT and CDR2 YNNKEL (reference sequence). The ends lost 5 bases at V and 0 bases at J; junction bases unmatched: 6. This CDR3 is built from 16 residues.

V usage is TRBV3-1 and J usage is TRBJ1-3; 8 bases are shared with TRBD1. Sequenced: peripheral blood or thyroid tissue (not recorded which). The clonotype was recovered from an adult woman with Graves' disease, either hyperthyroidism or ophthalmopathy (not recorded which). The CDR3 nucleotides are TGTGCCAGCAGCGACGGGACAGGTCTCTCTGGAAACACCATATATTTT. It translates to CASSDGTGLSGNTIYF.